The clone carrying this T cell receptor beta chain has more than one count but fewer than ten. The sample belongs to a study of spatial heterogeneity in lung cancer. Across the study: Taken at a median of around 22 months after resection, follow-up PBMC samples underwent sequencing when available. There were, on average, more than eight raw-read appearances for each unique TCR and UMI combination.

After removal of 2 bases from V and 2 bases from J, the junction contained 7 bases not matched to a gene. The CDR3 runs to 18 residues. In germline, CDR1 is MDHEN, CDR2 SYDVKM. A unique molecular identifier was carried by every single TCR cDNA molecule. TCRdb reprocessed the 5' RACE reads via MiXCR and lists one record per CDR3 protein. The sample lists 8,000 to 10,000 distinct CDR3 sequences; about 25% were seen once. Time point reported: blood at routine non-recurrence follow-up after resection. Researchers sequenced whole RNA taken from tumor, nontumor lung or frozen PBMC without sorting. Sequenced material: PBMCs, taken at follow-up. The chain recombines TRBV28 with TRBJ2-7; 15 bases fit TRBD2. The clonotype was recovered from a female donor with early-stage non-small cell lung cancer. The CDR3 DNA reads TGTGCCAGCAGTTTAGGCGGGACTAGCGGGAGGAAGACCTACGAGCAGTACTTC. This translates into CASSLGGTSGRKTYEQYF. Based on the CDR3 plus reference TRBV28 and TRBJ2-7, the full variable domain is DVKVTQSSRYLVKRTGEKVFLECVQDMDHENMFWYRQDPGLGLRLIYFSYDVKMKEKGDIPEGYSVSREKKERFSLILESASTNQTSMYLCASSLGGTSGRKTYEQYFGPGTRLTVT.